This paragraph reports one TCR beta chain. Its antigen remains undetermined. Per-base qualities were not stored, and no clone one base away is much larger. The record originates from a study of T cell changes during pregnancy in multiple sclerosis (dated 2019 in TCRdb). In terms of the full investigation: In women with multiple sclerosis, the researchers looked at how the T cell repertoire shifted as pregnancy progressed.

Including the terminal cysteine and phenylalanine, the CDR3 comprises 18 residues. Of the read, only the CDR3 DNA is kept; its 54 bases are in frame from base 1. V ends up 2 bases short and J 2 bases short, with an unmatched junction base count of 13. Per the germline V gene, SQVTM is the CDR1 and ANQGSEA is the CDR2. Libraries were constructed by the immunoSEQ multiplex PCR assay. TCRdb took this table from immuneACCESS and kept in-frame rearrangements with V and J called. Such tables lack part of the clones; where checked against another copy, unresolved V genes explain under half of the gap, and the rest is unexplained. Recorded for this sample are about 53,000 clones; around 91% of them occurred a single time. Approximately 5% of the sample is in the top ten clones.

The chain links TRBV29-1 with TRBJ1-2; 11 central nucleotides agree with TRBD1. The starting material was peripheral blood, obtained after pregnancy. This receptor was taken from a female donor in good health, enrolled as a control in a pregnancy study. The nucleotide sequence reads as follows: TGCAGCGTTGAAACGGGATGGACAGGGGGCTTGGCGAACTATGGCTACACCTTC. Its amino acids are CSVETGWTGGLANYGYTF.